The clone carrying this T cell receptor (beta chain) has at least ten counts. Its matching antigen is unknown. The sample is drawn from a study of human T cells and chemical hapten exposure. Findings and caveats of the study: Among TCRs, those above 1 in 1000 frequency were unaffected by DPC sensitization. In comparison with controls, expanded TCRs gave rise to a significantly larger number of large CDR3 similarity clusters.

The CDR3 loop spans 15 amino acids. Trimming removed 7 bases from V and 1 base from J, with 11 bases in between. Individual cDNA molecules had unique molecular identifiers attached to them by the library. Authors' processing steps: A typical sample had 95,638 TCRs, with about 23,224 to 700,000 overall. One entry per CDR3 protein, called by TCRdb with MiXCR from the RACE reads. TCRdb assigned the V and J calls; the authors' analysis was not used. Of approximately 370,000 distinct CDR3 sequences listed, around 5.5% were seen once; the top ten hold over 6.5%. Indicated time point: pre-sensitization, week 0. Regarding treatment: therapeutic diphenylcyclopropenone sensitization with weekly scalp DPC.

The sequence was obtained from a woman between 18 and 29 years old with alopecia areata. Some clones in this sample may be carry-over from other donors' samples. V is TRBV12-3 or TRBV12-4 and J is TRBJ2-6; a possible D gene is TRBD1 (5 bases). Specimen: whole blood, collected in connection with sensitization to the hapten diphenylcyclopropenone (DPC). The CDR3 region has the DNA TGTGCCAGCACTAAGGGGCATTCTGGGGCCAACGTCCTGACTTTC. It is translated as CASTKGHSGANVLTF.